The 8 T cell receptor beta chains reported below all come from one sample, sequenced in a study of early T cells in non-severe SARS-CoV-2 infection. TCRdb reprocessed the 5' RACE reads with MiXCR, giving one entry per CDR3 protein. The sample lists tens of thousands of distinct CDR3 sequences, approximately 16% occurring once. Sequencing used whole blood, obtained at baseline. Receptor source: an adult who was a healthcare worker with PCR-confirmed SARS-CoV-2 infection or an uninfected control (not recorded which).

This rearrangement joins TRBV12-3 or TRBV12-4 to TRBJ2-1; maybe TRBD1 (6 bases). CDR3 size: 15 residues. V shed 5 bases and J shed 0 bases, with 11 bases lying between them. The CDR3, as DNA: TGTGCCAGCAGTGGGACACACTCCTCCTACAATGAGCAGTTCTTC. It codes for CASSGTHSSYNEQFF.

This clonotype was detected ten times or more. The rearrangement links TRBV7-8 to TRBJ1-1; D unclear. The V and J ends lost 3 bases and 4 bases respectively, with 12 bases between them. Germline CDR1 is SGHVS and CDR2 is FQNEAQ. The length of the CDR3 is 14 residues. CDR3 sequence reads: CASSLGAGPTEAFF. CDR3 DNA sequence: TGTGCCAGCAGCTTGGGCGCCGGGCCCACTGAAGCTTTCTTT.

Only a few counts were recorded for this clonotype. The chain links TRBV10-3 to TRBJ1-1; the match to TRBD1 covers 9 bases. Germline lookup yields CDR1 ENHRY and CDR2 SYGVKD. Trimming removed 8 bases from V and 6 bases from J; junction bases left unmatched: 4. This CDR3 region has 12 residues. CDR3 nucleotides: TGTGCCATCGGGGACAGGGACTCTGAAGCTTTCTTT. Residues: CAIGDRDSEAFF.

This chain uses TRBV5-1 with TRBJ2-7; the D is unclear. Trimming stripped 7 bases from V and 2 bases from J, with 13 bases between. This CDR3 contains 13 residues. Germline V gives CDR1 SGHRS, CDR2 YFSETQ. The CDR3: CASAQTNTYEQYF. In DNA form, the CDR3 reads TGCGCCAGCGCCCAGACGAATACCTACGAGCAGTACTTC.

This chain links TRBV19 with TRBJ2-1; D not resolved. The ends were cut back, 8 bases at V and 6 bases at J, with 17 bases in the middle. The CDR3 sequence is 14 residues long. Germline lookup yields CDR1 LNHDA and CDR2 SQIVND (reference sequence). CDR3 bases: TGTGCCAGTTCGGTGGGAAGAGGATTCAATGAGCAGTTCTTC. Its protein is CASSVGRGFNEQFF.

In this sample, this clonotype turned up a few times. V usage is TRBV9 and J usage is TRBJ2-3; 9 bases map to TRBD1. The V gene end was trimmed by 4 bases and the J gene end by 2 bases; junction bases not matched to a gene: 8. The CDR3 loop spans 16 amino acids. Germline V lookup: CDR1 SGDLS, CDR2 YYNGEE. CDR3 DNA sequence: TGTGCCAGCAGCCCTCGGACAGGGGTCCTCACAGATACGCAGTATTTT. It codes for CASSPRTGVLTDTQYF.

The chain carries TRBV11-2 and TRBJ1-6; 7 nucleotides line up with TRBD1. The CDR3 loop spans 15 amino acids. In germline, CDR1 is SGHAT, CDR2 FQNNGV. The V gene end was trimmed by 5 bases and the J gene end by 5 bases; junction bases not matched to a gene: 6. The CDR3 protein is CASSTPGQNNSPLHF. CDR3 DNA: TGTGCCAGCAGCACACCGGGACAGAATAATTCACCCCTCCACTTT.

The sample holds many counts of this clonotype. The gene calls are TRBV4-3 and TRBJ2-7; D uncertain. V was clipped by 1 base and J by 4 bases, with 11 bases between them. The CDR3 covers 14 residues. Germline V gene sequence: CDR1 LGHNA, CDR2 YSLEER. The CDR3 DNA sequence: TGCGCCAGCAGCCAAGGTCTGGGCTCGTACGAGCAGTACTTC. It yields the protein CASSQGLGSYEQYF.